This T cell receptor beta chain was sequenced during a study of blood T cell repertoires in COVID-19. In the study overall: T cells, B-cell-depleted T cells, or PBMCs provided the cDNA or gDNA that served as material.

CDR1 is MDHEN, CDR2 SYDVKM, per germline. The CDR3 covers 14 residues. V was cut by 3 bases and J by 9 bases, with 12 bases left in between. The method was immunoSEQ multiplex PCR; TCRdb's version includes in-frame clones alone and lacks a portion of them. The sample holds 200,000 to 300,000 clones, approximately 80% seen once. Specimen: peripheral blood. The clonotype was recovered from an older woman with active or convalescent COVID-19. The chain uses TRBV28 and TRBJ1-6; D uncertain. CDR3 amino acids: CASSFRHGGSPLHF. CDR3 DNA sequence: TGTGCCAGCAGTTTCAGGCACGGTGGTTCACCCCTCCACTTT.